The rows below give T cell receptor beta chains drawn from one sample of a study of T-cell reconstitution after alpha-beta-depleted transplantation in children. TCRdb reanalysed the PCR reads using MiXCR and keeps one entry per CDR3 protein. The sample includes approximately 500,000 distinct CDR3 sequences, approximately 10% of them seen just once. Sequences were derived from PBMCs, sampled before TCRalphabeta/CD19-depleted stem cell transplant. These receptors originate from a child aged 2-15 years with inherited bone marrow failure, due to receive a stem cell transplant. CDR3s leave out the opening cysteine and the closing phenylalanine or tryptophan. Clone size appears in some rows only: once, few, many, or a class for an expanded clone.

abundance: many
len: 12
v_gene: TRBV7-2
CDR3aa: ASSLFQGPYEQY

abundance: .
len: 12
v_gene: TRBV5-4
CDR3aa: ASSSMTSPYEQY

abundance: many
len: 15
v_gene: TRBV27
CDR3aa: ASSLPKGGGPDYGYT

abundance: many
len: 12
v_gene: TRBV10-3
CDR3aa: AISVGGNGYEQY

abundance: many
len: 16
v_gene: TRBV4-1
CDR3aa: ASSRRTSSGSSYNEQF

abundance: .
len: 13
v_gene: TRBV4-3
CDR3aa: ASSQSVGAYNEQF

abundance: many
len: 14
v_gene: TRBV19
CDR3aa: ASSIVTGFSYNEQF

abundance: few
len: 13
v_gene: TRBV27
CDR3aa: ASSLSAGRGYEQY

abundance: many
len: 14
v_gene: TRBV28
CDR3aa: ASSPLAGLSTDTQY

abundance: many
len: 13
v_gene: TRBV10-3
CDR3aa: AISESGKRQETQY

abundance: many
len: 12
v_gene: TRBV9
CDR3aa: ASSPSGEIYEQY

abundance: .
len: 13
v_gene: TRBV2
CDR3aa: ASSESRTGFYEQY

abundance: many
len: 15
v_gene: TRBV6-5
CDR3aa: ASSYSGTVVDTGELF

abundance: many
len: 14
v_gene: TRBV11-2
CDR3aa: ASSLPGGWSTDTQY

abundance: many
len: 17
v_gene: TRBV11-1
CDR3aa: ASSPPGRRRPTNNQPQH

abundance: many
len: 13
v_gene: TRBV7-9
CDR3aa: ASSPPIGLDNEQF

abundance: many
len: 13
v_gene: TRBV2
CDR3aa: ASMPVSHSGYGYT

abundance: .
len: 12
v_gene: TRBV27
CDR3aa: ASSLGPGAGEQF

abundance: .
len: 11
v_gene: TRBV27
CDR3aa: ASSSTGYRGYT

abundance: many
len: 13
v_gene: TRBV6-5
CDR3aa: ASSYSTRAPLEQF

abundance: many
len: 12
v_gene: TRBV5-1
CDR3aa: ASSLRLAADTQY

abundance: many
len: 15
v_gene: TRBV11-2
CDR3aa: ASSPKGHSGYTDTQY

abundance: few
len: 15
v_gene: TRBV3-1
CDR3aa: ASSQGALDTGQETQY

abundance: many
len: 12
v_gene: TRBV5-1
CDR3aa: ASSLVGLHNEQF

abundance: many
len: 20
v_gene: TRBV4-1
CDR3aa: ASSQDSWLTSPGGSHTDTQY

abundance: once
len: 12
v_gene: TRBV5-4
CDR3aa: ASSPLAGLDTQY

abundance: .
len: 14
v_gene: TRBV3-1
CDR3aa: ASSRSQGSNTGELF

abundance: few
len: 16
v_gene: TRBV13
CDR3aa: ASSLGLWLAGGRGEQF

abundance: many
len: 11
v_gene: TRBV12-3/TRBV12-4
CDR3aa: ASSQQENTEAF